The 8 T cell receptor beta chains below were found in one sample sequenced in a study of shared clonotypes between healthy human individuals. Data came from immunoSEQ multiplex PCR; TCRdb stores just in-frame clones and leaves some out. The repertoire holds about 2.3 million clones, with about 92% as singletons. What was sequenced was naive CD4+ T cells from PBMCs. Subset meaning: CD45RA+ positively selected. Source of these receptors: a young man in good health. Some clones in this sample may be carry-over from other donors' samples.

This chain's CDR3 is CASSPRFAPPRKEEKLFF. CDR3 sequence (DNA): TGTGCCAGCAGTCCCCGGTTTGCCCCCCCCCGCAAGGAGGAAAAACTGTTTTTT. V is TRBV28 and J is TRBJ1-4; D unclear. Germline values: CDR1 MDHEN, CDR2 SYDVKM. V was trimmed by 5 bases and J by 8 bases, leaving 27 bases between them. The CDR3 totals 18 residues.

A word on this clone: This sample includes further DNA sequences coding for the same CDR3. The rearrangement links TRBV28 to TRBJ2-2, with D possibly TRBD2 on 6 matching bases. The CDR3 sequence is 15 residues long. V dropped 2 bases and J dropped 5 bases, with 12 bases sitting between them. The germline V gene has CDR1 MDHEN and CDR2 SYDVKM. CDR3 DNA: TGTGCCAGCAGTTTAGGGGGAGGTAGAACCGGGGAGCTGTTTTTT. The encoded protein is CASSLGGGRTGELFF.

This clone was observed once. The rearrangement joins TRBV6-5 to TRBJ1-3, with D perhaps matching TRBD1 (5 bases). Germline CDR1 and CDR2: MNHEY and SVGAGI. The germline V and J ends were trimmed by 4 bases and 2 bases, with 9 bases remaining between them. The CDR3 covers 14 residues. CDR3 in amino acids: CASSSTVTGNTIYF. CDR3 nucleotides: TGTGCCAGCAGTTCGACAGTTACTGGAAACACCATATATTTT.

The V gene is TRBV6-5, the J gene TRBJ1-2, with TRBD1 matching 9 bases. Trimming cost V 8 bases and J 7 bases; bases outside gene matches: 8. In germline, CDR1 is MNHEY, CDR2 SVGAGI. CDR3 length equals 13 residues. In DNA, the CDR3 is TGTGCCAGCCGAGGGACAGGGAGAACTGGCTACACCTTC. Translation gives CASRGTGRTGYTF.

The chain employs TRBV19 and TRBJ2-7; TRBD1 matches at 9 bases. J gave up 5 bases and V 3 bases, and 8 bases lay outside the gene matches. The CDR3 extends over 15 amino acids. CDR1 is LNHDA and CDR2 is SQIVND in the germline V gene (reference sequence). The CDR3, as DNA: TGTGCCAGTAGTATTCCCGGGACAGGGATCAACGAGCAGTACTTC. It translates to CASSIPGTGINEQYF.

V and J are TRBV18 and TRBJ2-3; no clear D gene. This CDR3 comprises 12 residues. Germline V gives CDR1 KGHSH, CDR2 LQKENI. V gave up 3 bases and J gave up 7 bases, with 8 bases separating them. CDR3: CASSPAGNTQYF. Written as DNA, the CDR3 is TGTGCCAGCTCACCGGCCGGTAATACGCAGTATTTT.

V usage is TRBV6-5 and J usage is TRBJ2-7, with D uncertain. Trimming removed 7 bases from V and 3 bases from J, with 7 bases in between. CDR1 MNHEY and CDR2 SVGAGI come from the germline V gene. This CDR3 has 11 residues. The CDR3 loop is CASKKNYEQYF. The DNA for the CDR3 is TGTGCCAGCAAGAAAAACTACGAGCAGTACTTC.

This chain links TRBV10-1 with TRBJ2-1; no clear D. V was cut by 3 bases and J by 0 bases, with 9 bases left in between. The CDR3 loop spans 15 amino acids. Germline V lookup: CDR1 WNHNN, CDR2 SYGVQD (reference sequence). CDR3 sequence: CASSEGAPSYNEQFF. The CDR3 DNA reads TGCGCCAGCAGTGAAGGCGCTCCCTCCTACAATGAGCAGTTCTTC.